These 3 T cell receptor beta chains share one sample of origin, sequenced in a study of cytomegalovirus exposure and HLA in healthy donors. Libraries were prepared by immunoSEQ multiplex PCR; TCRdb keeps only in-frame clonotypes and omits some of them. The sample lists about 98,000 clones, about 90% occurring once. Sequenced material: PBMCs. Receptors originate from a man aged 18 to 29 in good health and CMV-seropositive.

The chain employs TRBV7-8 and TRBJ2-7, with 9 bases fitting TRBD1. The CDR3 extends over 15 amino acids. Germline V gives CDR1 SGHVS, CDR2 FQNEAQ. V lost 0 bases, J lost 6 bases, and 6 bases stayed unmatched. CDR3 nucleotides: TGTGCCAGCAGCTTAGCCCTGGGACAGGGCGCCGAGCAGTACTTC. Amino acid sequence: CASSLALGQGAEQYF.

This clone was seen only once. The genes are TRBV5-1 and TRBJ2-7; 11 bases map to TRBD2. V shed 1 base, J shed 3 bases, and the junction held 12 bases outside the gene matches. The CDR3 loop spans 18 amino acids. Germline V gene sequence: CDR1 SGHRS, CDR2 YFSETQ. CDR3 nucleotide sequence: TGCGCCAGCAGCTTGCCGGATACCGGGACTAGCGGATTCTACGAGCAGTACTTC. Its protein is CASSLPDTGTSGFYEQYF.

The rearrangement joins TRBV18 to TRBJ2-3, with D uncertain. The CDR3 runs 15 residues. In germline, CDR1 is KGHSH, CDR2 LQKENI. Trimming stripped 1 base from V and 0 bases from J, with 8 bases between. This chain's CDR3 is CASSPQEASTDTQYF. DNA of the CDR3: TGTGCCAGCTCACCACAAGAAGCGAGCACAGATACGCAGTATTTT.